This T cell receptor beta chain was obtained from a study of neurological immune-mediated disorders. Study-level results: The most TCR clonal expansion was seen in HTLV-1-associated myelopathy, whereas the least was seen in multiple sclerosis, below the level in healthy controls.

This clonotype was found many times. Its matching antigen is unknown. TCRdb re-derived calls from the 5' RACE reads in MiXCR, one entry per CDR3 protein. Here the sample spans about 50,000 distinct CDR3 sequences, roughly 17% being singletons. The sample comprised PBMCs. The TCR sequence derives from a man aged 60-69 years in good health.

As DNA, the CDR3 is TGTGCCACCAGCAACGCCGGGACAGGGGGTTCCCAGCCCCAGCATTTT. Translation: CATSNAGTGGSQPQHF. The chain joins TRBV15 to TRBJ1-5; 11 nucleotides match TRBD1. This CDR3 is built from 16 residues. With 4 bases clipped from V and 7 bases from J, the junction kept 9 bases outside the gene matches. Germline lookup yields CDR1 LNHNV and CDR2 YYDKDF (reference sequence).